This T cell receptor beta chain was retrieved from a study of cytotoxic CD8 clonotypes in ibrutinib-treated CLL. Produced via immunoSEQ multiplex PCR; TCRdb's table is partial and in-frame only. In the table there are fewer than 35,000 clones, approximately 62% of which are singletons. This clone was seen a handful of times. The antigen is unknown. Broader study findings: Clonality was higher at ibrutinib response and returned toward baseline at progression. Contraction or stability on treatment characterized the public clonotypes, which were uncommon. In sustained-remission versus progressing patients, sampling times differed.

Cryopreserved PBMCs supplied about 2 micrograms of genomic DNA for TCR beta libraries. The CDR3 consists of 15 residues. Per germline, CDR1 SGHRS and CDR2 YFSETQ. V lost 1 base, J lost 3 bases, and 10 bases lay in between. The chain joins TRBV5-1 to TRBJ2-2; D tentatively fits TRBD1 or TRBD2 (5 bases each). The clonotype comes from a human donor with chronic lymphocytic leukemia. This material consisted of PBMCs, taken before ibrutinib treatment. The CDR3 here is CASSLRDQDTGELFF. The CDR3 DNA reads as TGCGCCAGCAGCTTGAGGGACCAGGACACCGGGGAGCTGTTTTTT.